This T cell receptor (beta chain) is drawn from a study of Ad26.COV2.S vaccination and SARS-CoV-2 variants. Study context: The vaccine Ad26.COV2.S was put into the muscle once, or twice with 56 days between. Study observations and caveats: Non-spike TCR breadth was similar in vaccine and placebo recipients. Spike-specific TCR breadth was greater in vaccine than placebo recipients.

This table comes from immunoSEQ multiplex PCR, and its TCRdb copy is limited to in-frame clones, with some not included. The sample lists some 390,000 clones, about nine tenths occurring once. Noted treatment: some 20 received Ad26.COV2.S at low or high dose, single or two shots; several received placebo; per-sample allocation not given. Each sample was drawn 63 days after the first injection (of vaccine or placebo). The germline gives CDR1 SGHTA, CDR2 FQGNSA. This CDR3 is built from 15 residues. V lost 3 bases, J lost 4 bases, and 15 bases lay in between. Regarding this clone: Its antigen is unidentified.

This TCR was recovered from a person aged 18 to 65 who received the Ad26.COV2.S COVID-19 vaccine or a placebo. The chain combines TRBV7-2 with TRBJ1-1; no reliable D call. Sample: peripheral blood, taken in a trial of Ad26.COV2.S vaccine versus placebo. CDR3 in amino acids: CASSFLGRVGTEAFF. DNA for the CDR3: TGTGCCAGCAGCTTCCTCGGTCGGGTTGGCACTGAAGCTTTCTTT.